This TCR beta chain is drawn from a study of OX40 agonist ivuxolimab in advanced cancers. General study findings and limits: Antigens targeted by the expanded peripheral T cells were not determined.

Worth noting for this clone: Its antigen is not identified. Germline is not matched at one junction end, which may reflect a read error. This specimen includes other DNA sequences encoding the same CDR3.

Sequencing was performed with immunoSEQ multiplex PCR; in TCRdb, only in-frame clones are kept and a portion is missing. In the table there are 70,000 to 95,000 clones, approximately 85% of which are singletons. CDR1 is SNHLY, CDR2 FYNNEI, per germline. This CDR3 has 16 amino acids. V is TRBV2 and J is TRBJ1-3; D is ambiguous. The receptor's source is an adult with an advanced solid tumor such as melanoma, head and neck, liver or kidney cancer. The sequenced sample was CD4+ or CD8+ T cells sorted from blood, obtained in a trial of the OX40 agonist ivuxolimab. This chain's CDR3 is CASSPNLGSPGNTIYF. The CDR3 bases are TGTGCCAGCAGCCCTAACTTGGGGTCTCCTGGAAACACCATATACTTT.